The 29 T cell receptor beta chains below come from one sample, sequenced in a study of T cell repertoires in cytomegalovirus infection. Antigens of these TCRs are unknown. Via MiXCR, TCRdb re-called the reads, giving one row per CDR3 protein. The sample has approximately 350,000 distinct CDR3 sequences, 34% seen once. Specimen: cultured PBMCs, collected from culture after CMV antigen stimulation. The receptors were gathered from a human donor in good health (CMV status not recorded). Some clones in this sample may be carry-over from other donors' samples.

The chain links TRBV15 to TRBJ2-3; 13 positions agree with TRBD2. After removal of 2 bases from V and 4 bases from J, the junction contained 3 bases not matched to a gene. The CDR3 loop spans 16 amino acids. Germline V gene lookup returns CDR1 LNHNV and CDR2 YYDKDF (reference sequence). Here the CDR3 reads CATSRRLAGGADTQYF. The CDR3 DNA sequence: TGTGCCACCAGCAGAAGACTAGCGGGAGGCGCAGATACGCAGTATTTT.

V gene TRBV6-2 or TRBV6-3 combines with J gene TRBJ2-5; the match to TRBD2 covers 9 bases. Trimming removed 2 bases from V and 5 bases from J; junction bases left unmatched: 3. This CDR3 comprises 14 residues. Germline V gene lookup returns CDR1 MNHEY and CDR2 SVGEGT. CDR3 DNA sequence: TGTGCCAGCAGTTACCTAGCGGGATTTGAGACCCAGTACTTC. Protein product: CASSYLAGFETQYF.

This chain links TRBV28 with TRBJ2-7; 8 bases agree with TRBD1. Germline CDR1 and CDR2: MDHEN and SYDVKM. This CDR3 is built from 16 residues. V lost 5 bases and J lost 0; bases outside the gene matches: 9. The chain's CDR3 is CASSTPGGASSYEQYF. DNA for the CDR3: TGTGCCAGCAGTACTCCAGGGGGCGCCAGCTCCTACGAGCAGTACTTC.

The chain combines TRBV6-2 or TRBV6-3 with TRBJ2-1; D perhaps matches TRBD2 (6 bases). V was shortened by 3 bases and J by 9 bases, with 15 bases between the two germline ends. The CDR3 covers 14 residues. Germline CDR1 is MNHEY and CDR2 is SVGEGT. CDR3: CASSYESGVGEQFF. CDR3 sequence (DNA): TGTGCCAGCAGTTATGAGTCGGGAGTAGGTGAGCAGTTCTTC.

This clonotype was counted between two and nine times. The chain's CDR3 is CASSQWTSGSTEQFF. DNA of the CDR3: TGTGCCAGCAGCCAGTGGACTAGCGGGAGCACTGAGCAGTTCTTC. The chain is built from TRBV4-2 and TRBJ2-1; 13 positions agree with TRBD2. Germline values: CDR1 LGHNA, CDR2 YNFKEQ. The V gene end was trimmed by 3 bases and the J gene end by 9 bases; junction bases not matched to a gene: 5. CDR3 size: 15 residues.

The rearrangement joins TRBV6-2 or TRBV6-3 to TRBJ2-3; no definite D call. The V gene's germline CDR1 is MNHEY and CDR2 SVGEGT. The CDR3 consists of 14 residues. Trimming took 1 base from V and 6 from J, leaving 11 bases between them. Here the CDR3 reads CASSYWKVADTQYF. The CDR3 region has the DNA TGTGCCAGCAGTTACTGGAAGGTTGCGGATACGCAGTATTTT.

This clonotype was counted a few times. This rearrangement joins TRBV18 to TRBJ2-6; D gene ambiguous. The germline CDR1 and CDR2 sequences are KGHSH and LQKENI. Trimming stripped 4 bases from V and 4 bases from J, with 8 bases between. The CDR3 length is 14 residues. CDR3 amino acids: CASSRGDGANVLTF. In nucleotides, the CDR3 is TGTGCCAGCTCACGGGGTGACGGGGCCAACGTCCTGACTTTC. The entire variable domain, with the rest obtained from reference TRBV18 and TRBJ2-6, is as follows: NAGVMQNPRHLVRRRGQEARLRCSPMKGHSHVYWYRQLPEEGLKFMVYLQKENIIDESGMPKERFSAEFPKEGPSILRIQQVVRGDSAAYFCASSRGDGANVLTFGAGSRLTVL.

The rearrangement joins TRBV5-3 to TRBJ2-1, with 10 bases aligning to TRBD2. TRBV5-3 is filed as an ORF, its function uncertain. The V and J ends lost 4 bases and 1 base, in that order; junction bases with no gene match: 17. The CDR3 is 20 amino acids. The DNA for the CDR3 is TGTGCCAGAAGCCGCGAAGCGGGAGGGCCTCCCAGCGAATCCTACAATGAGCAGTTCTTC. Protein product: CARSREAGGPPSESYNEQFF.

This clonotype was observed at least ten times. The chain recombines TRBV11-3 with TRBJ2-3; TRBD1 or TRBD2 may be the D gene (6 bases each). V was cut by 5 bases and J by 5 bases, with 14 bases left in between. The CDR3 has 14 residues. Germline CDR1 SGHNT, CDR2 YENEEA. CDR3 sequence reads: CASSQIRGQDTQYF. CDR3 bases: TGTGCCAGCAGCCAGATTCGGGGGCAAGATACGCAGTATTTT.

This chain links TRBV7-2 with TRBJ2-2; 12 nucleotides line up with TRBD2. CDR1 is SGHTA, CDR2 FQGNSA, per germline. The trim removed 2 bases at V and 3 bases at J, leaving 1 base unmatched. The CDR3 consists of 16 residues. The CDR3 bases are TGTGCCAGCAGCTTACGACTAGCGGGAGACACCGGGGAGCTGTTTTTT. This sequence encodes CASSLRLAGDTGELFF.

Only a few counts were recorded for this clonotype. The J gene is TRBJ2-5, the V gene TRBV6-1; TRBD2 aligns across 9 bases. The CDR3 spans 15 residues. V trimming: 5 bases; J trimming: 5 bases; junction bases outside the gene matches: 9. The germline V gene encodes CDR1 MNHNS and CDR2 SASEGT. CDR3 loop: CASSPLAAGGETQYF. The CDR3 region has the DNA TGTGCCAGCAGTCCCTTGGCGGCGGGAGGGGAGACCCAGTACTTC.

This clonotype was seen a few times. The chain links TRBV6-8 to TRBJ2-5, with 10 bases that match TRBD1. J lost 5 bases, V lost 0 bases, and 9 bases had no gene match. The germline gives CDR1 MNHGY, CDR2 SAAAGT. The CDR3 is made up of 17 amino acids. CDR3 protein: CASSYSSRQGAGETQYF. The CDR3 DNA is TGTGCCAGCAGTTACTCTAGTCGACAGGGGGCCGGGGAGACCCAGTACTTC.

This chain links TRBV20-1 with TRBJ2-3, with TRBD2 identical over 8 bases. Germline CDR1 is DFQATT and CDR2 is SNEGSKA (reference sequence). The CDR3 extends over 14 amino acids. The V gene end was trimmed by 0 bases and the J gene end by 4 bases; junction bases not matched to a gene: 3. The CDR3 nucleotides read TGCAGTGCTAGAGATCCGGGAGGGGCAGATACGCAGTATTTT. Translated: CSARDPGGADTQYF.

This clonotype has a count of ten or more. The chain links TRBV7-2 to TRBJ1-1; 7 bases map to TRBD1. V was clipped by 6 bases and J by 1 base; unmatched bases: 8. The CDR3 has 15 residues. The germline V gene has CDR1 SGHTA and CDR2 FQGNSA. The CDR3 spells CASRQSGQQNTEAFF. In nucleotides, the CDR3 is TGTGCCAGCAGACAATCGGGACAGCAGAACACTGAAGCTTTCTTT.

The chain has TRBV2 and TRBJ2-7; 7 bases line up with TRBD1. Germline loops: CDR1 SNHLY, CDR2 FYNNEI. The CDR3 loop spans 15 amino acids. The junction had 8 bases not matched to a gene; V was cut back by 1 base and J by 5 bases. The CDR3 DNA reads as TGTGCCAGCAGTGAAGTAAGGCAGGGGGAAGACGAGCAGTACGTC. It translates to CASSEVRQGEDEQYV.

The V call is TRBV12-3 or TRBV12-4, the J call TRBJ1-6; 8 bases fit TRBD1. V gave up 6 bases and J gave up 4 bases; unmatched junction bases: 8. The CDR3 extends over 16 amino acids. The CDR3 protein is CASRADRGPYNSPLHF. The CDR3 DNA reads TGTGCCAGCAGGGCCGACAGGGGACCGTATAATTCACCCCTCCACTTT.

The rearrangement joins TRBV6-4 to TRBJ1-1; TRBD1 agrees at 12 bases. Germline lookup yields CDR1 MRHNA and CDR2 SNTAGT. V was clipped by 6 bases and J by 0 bases; unmatched bases: 5. CDR3 length: 16 residues. The CDR3 DNA is TGTGCCAGCAGGGGGGACAGGGGGCCAGTGAACACTGAAGCTTTCTTT. Protein sequence: CASRGDRGPVNTEAFF.

This clonotype was seen many times. This chain joins TRBV5-8 and TRBJ2-4; D might be TRBD2 (6 bases). CDR3 length: 16 amino acids. Germline loops: CDR1 SGHTS, CDR2 YDEGEE. V shed 7 bases and J shed 6 bases, with 23 bases lying between them. The chain's CDR3 is CASPPGAAGGRNIQYF. The CDR3 DNA follows: TGTGCCAGCCCCCCCGGGGCAGCGGGTGGTAGAAACATTCAGTACTTC.

The J gene is TRBJ2-2, the V gene TRBV5-4; D remains unclear. Germline V gives CDR1 SGHNT, CDR2 YYREEE (reference sequence). This CDR3 is 16 amino acids long. Trimming took off 1 base at V and 1 base at J, with 11 bases between the two ends. The CDR3 spells CASSLSWTGNTGELFF. The CDR3 DNA is TGTGCCAGCAGCTTGTCTTGGACCGGGAACACCGGGGAGCTGTTTTTT.

The chain carries TRBV10-2 and TRBJ1-4, with D tentatively TRBD1 (5 bases). CDR3 size: 11 residues. Germline CDR1 WSHSY, CDR2 SAAADI. Trimming removed 3 bases from V and 10 bases from J, with 6 bases in between. The CDR3 spells CASSDGGKLFF. In DNA, the CDR3 is TGCGCCAGCAGTGATGGGGGAAAACTGTTTTTT.

The rearrangement joins TRBV6-2 or TRBV6-3 to TRBJ2-2; TRBD1 or TRBD2 may be the D gene (5 bases each). Germline values: CDR1 MNHEY, CDR2 SVGEGT. The CDR3 runs to 17 residues. Trimming left V 2 bases short and J 4 bases short, with 17 bases between. The CDR3 bases are TGTGCCAGCAGTTACGAGGGACCGATCGGAGGCACCGGGGAGCTGTTTTTT. This translates into CASSYEGPIGGTGELFF.

This clonotype has a single count. V and J are TRBV2 and TRBJ1-1; D call uncertain. Trimming cost V 4 bases and J 1 base, with 7 bases left between them. The length of the CDR3 is 13 residues. Germline CDR1 and CDR2: SNHLY and FYNNEI. The CDR3 protein is CASSVDKNTEAFF. The CDR3 coding sequence is TGTGCCAGCAGTGTAGACAAGAACACTGAAGCTTTCTTT.

This clonotype was seen more than once but under ten times. The chain couples TRBV2 to TRBJ1-5, with 10 bases lining up with TRBD1. The CDR3 is 14 amino acids. V lost 1 base to trimming and J lost 6 bases; unmatched junction nucleotides: 0. Germline loops: CDR1 SNHLY, CDR2 FYNNEI. The CDR3 DNA follows: TGTGCCAGCAGTGAAGGGACAGGGGGTCAGCCCCAGCATTTT. Protein: CASSEGTGGQPQHF.

CDR3: CASSLNRRWSPLHF. In DNA form, the CDR3 reads TGTGCCAGCAGTTTAAACAGGCGCTGGTCACCCCTCCACTTT. This chain connects TRBV12-3 or TRBV12-4 to TRBJ1-6, with D possibly matching TRBD1 (5 bases). V lost 2 bases, J lost 10 bases, and 12 bases lay in between. The CDR3 has 14 residues.

This clonotype showed up just a few times. This chain joins TRBV24-1 and TRBJ2-3; no reliable D call. Germline CDR1 is KGHDR and CDR2 is SFDVKD. V was cut by 2 bases and J by 6 bases, with 8 bases left in between. CDR3 length: 13 amino acids. The CDR3 region has the DNA TGTGCCACCAGTGATTCGTTCGCCGATACGCAGTATTTT. It is translated as CATSDSFADTQYF.

V and J are TRBV4-1 and TRBJ1-2; D ambiguous. Germline values: CDR1 MGHRA, CDR2 YSYEKL. The CDR3 totals 15 residues. Trimming removed 5 bases from V and 0 bases from J, with 13 bases in between. This CDR3 reads CASSLVGGANYGYTF. The CDR3 coding sequence is TGCGCCAGCAGCTTGGTGGGCGGAGCTAACTATGGCTACACCTTC.

This clonotype was found a few times. The chain recombines TRBV15 with TRBJ2-2; no firm D call. V lost 4 bases, J lost 5 bases, and 2 bases lay in between. Germline V lookup: CDR1 LNHNV, CDR2 YYDKDF (reference sequence). This CDR3 is built from 11 residues. Here the CDR3 reads CATSKTGELFF. The CDR3 region has the DNA TGTGCCACCAGCAAAACCGGGGAGCTGTTTTTT.

This clonotype was seen only a few times. This chain uses TRBV5-8 with TRBJ1-1; weak D call: TRBD1 (6 bases). V gave up 5 bases and J gave up 2 bases, with 10 bases separating them. In germline, CDR1 is SGHTS, CDR2 YDEGEE. This CDR3 has 13 residues. CDR3 coding DNA: TGTGCCAGCAGGCGGGACACTAACACTGAAGCTTTCTTT. It yields the protein CASRRDTNTEAFF.

Notes on this clonotype: The junction differs from germline at one of its ends, possibly a read error. The V call is TRBV4-3, the J call TRBJ1-2; TRBD1 is a possible D gene (6 bases). The CDR3 is 15 residues long. Germline V gene sequence: CDR1 LGHNA, CDR2 YSLEER. CDR3 sequence: CTSSPDGGENYGYTF. In nucleotides, the CDR3 is TGCACCAGCAGCCCCGACGGGGGCGAAAACTATGGCTACACCTTC.